This T cell receptor beta chain was captured by sequencing in a study of graft-versus-host responses after intestinal transplantation. Across the study: As for transplant type, recipients had multivisceral, liver-intestinal, or isolated intestinal grafts. Every recipient underwent anti-thymocyte globulin induction, then tacrolimus and steroids for approximately 3 years. Study-wide findings and caveats: Where graft-donor T cell macrochimerism was present, patients had high graft-versus-host to host-versus-graft clonal ratios in allografts.

The CDR3 spans 13 residues. Between the trimmed V and J ends, which lost 5 bases and 5 bases, there was a span of 9 bases. Germline assignment: CDR1 WNHNN and CDR2 SYGVQD (reference sequence). As concerns this clone: What it recognizes is unknown.

Intraepithelial and lamina propria lymphocytes were isolated from graft specimens. The data were produced by immunoSEQ multiplex PCR, yet TCRdb's version contains in-frame clones alone and is incomplete. The sample contains 29,000 or so clones, about 80% of which appear only once. The specimen comprised ileum tissue, sampled 98 days after intestinal transplantation. V and J are TRBV10-1 and TRBJ1-4; TRBD1 is a possible D gene (5 bases). This receptor was taken from a human patient who received an intestinal transplant, so some T cells may come from the graft donor. The CDR3 loop reads CASSRGWNEKLFF. The CDR3 DNA reads TGCGCCAGCAGTAGGGGATGGAATGAAAAACTGTTTTTT.